This is a list of T cell receptor beta chains from one sample in a study of beta chain features in type 1 diabetes. Assay used: immunoSEQ multiplex PCR; TCRdb lists only in-frame clones, some missing. The data show 130,000 or so clones, 9% to 9.5% seen once. The material sequenced was central memory CD4+ T cells from blood. Every receptor here comes from a man younger than 30 in good health. The CDR3 runs from the conserved cysteine through the conserved F or W. The order of the fields is CDR3 length, D gene, clone size, J gene, V gene, CDR3 DNA, CDR3 protein. D genes are given only for firm matches. Clone size appears in some rows only: once, few, many, or a class for an expanded clone.

15,TRBD1,few,TRBJ1-6,TRBV2,TGTGCCAGCACGGGACAGGGAGGTAATAATTCACCCCTCCACTTT,CASTGQGGNNSPLHF
19,TRBD2,few,TRBJ2-1,TRBV10-3,TGTGCCATCAGTGAGTCGATTTTGGTAGCGGGTGAACGGGGCAATGAGCAGTTCTTC,CAISESILVAGERGNEQFF
14,NA,few,TRBJ2-7,TRBV30,TGTGCCTGCCTTGATAGATTATACTCCTACGAGCAGTACTTC,CACLDRLYSYEQYF
15,NA,few,TRBJ2-1,TRBV6-6,TGTGCCAGCAGTCCGAATAGCGGACCCTACAATGAGCAGTTCTTC,CASSPNSGPYNEQFF
16,NA,NA,TRBJ1-5,TRBV6-1,TGTGCCAGCAGTGATTCAGGCAGGATAACTAATCAGCCCCAGCATTTT,CASSDSGRITNQPQHF
14,NA,few,TRBJ2-2,TRBV10-2,TGCGCCAGCAGTAAATCTAAACGCACCGGGGAGCTGTTTTTT,CASSKSKRTGELFF
15,NA,NA,TRBJ2-7,TRBV7-9,TGTGCCAGCAGTCCGGGGGGGACAGTGCTGTACGAGCAGTACTTC,CASSPGGTVLYEQYF
16,TRBD1,many,TRBJ1-6,TRBV5-1,TGCGCCAGCAGCTACACCGGGACAGGGTATAATTCACCCCTCCACTTT,CASSYTGTGYNSPLHF
14,NA,NA,TRBJ2-7,TRBV18,TGTGCCAGCTCAATGGAGGGACAGTCCTACGAGCAGTACTTC,CASSMEGQSYEQYF
15,TRBD2,NA,TRBJ2-3,TRBV30,TGTGCCTGGAGTGTAAGCCTAGCGGGGGGAGATACGCAGTATTTT,CAWSVSLAGGDTQYF
13,NA,NA,TRBJ2-7,TRBV9,TGTGCCAGCAGCGTAACTCCAACAGGCGAGCAGTACTTC,CASSVTPTGEQYF
13,NA,NA,TRBJ2-7,TRBV30,TGTGCCTGGAGTGTACTCAGGGGATACGAGCAGTACTTC,CAWSVLRGYEQYF
15,TRBD2,NA,TRBJ2-7,TRBV18,TGTGCCAGCTCACCAACTAGCGGGGGGTATAAGCAGCAGTACTTC,CASSPTSGGYKQQYF
17,TRBD1,NA,TRBJ2-5,TRBV5-4,TGTGCCAGCAGCTTGGGGAGGGGGACAGGGCAACAAGAGACCCAGTACTTC,CASSLGRGTGQQETQYF
15,TRBD2,few,TRBJ2-6,TRBV6-5,TGTGCCAGCAGAGCGGGGGCTTCTGGGGCCAACGTCCTGACTTTC,CASRAGASGANVLTF
15,NA,many,TRBJ2-7,TRBV7-6,TGTGCCAGCAGCTCCAGGGGAGCCGTCAACTACGAGCAGTACTTC,CASSSRGAVNYEQYF
14,TRBD1,few,TRBJ2-2,TRBV30,TGTGCCTGGAGGGGGCAGGGGGCGGCCGGGGAGCTGTTTTTT,CAWRGQGAAGELFF
18,NA,few,TRBJ2-1,TRBV27,TGTGCCAGCAGTTTAAATCCGGGACCCCGAGGGAGGTACAATGAGCAGTTCTTC,CASSLNPGPRGRYNEQFF
15,TRBD1,many,TRBJ2-7,TRBV18,TGTGCCAGCTCCTCCGGGACAGGGGGTTGGTACGAGCAGTACTTC,CASSSGTGGWYEQYF
13,NA,NA,TRBJ1-5,TRBV30,TGTGCCTGGCAGGGGCAGGGGAGTGAGCCCCAGCATTTT,CAWQGQGSEPQHF
14,NA,few,TRBJ2-7,TRBV7-9,TGTGCCAGCAGCTTAGGCGACAGTTCCTACGAGCAGTACTTC,CASSLGDSSYEQYF
14,TRBD1,NA,TRBJ2-5,TRBV30,TGTGCCTGGAGTCCGGGGACAGGCCAAGAGACCCAGTACTTC,CAWSPGTGQETQYF